Following are 12 T cell receptor beta chains from one sample sequenced in a study of blood T cell repertoires in COVID-19. Repertoires were generated with immunoSEQ multiplex PCR, while TCRdb's copy carries only in-frame clones and drops some. The data contain 150,000 to 200,000 clones, over 75% of them seen just once; the ten biggest clones take up around 2.7%. The sequencing sample was made of peripheral blood. The receptors shown here come from a man aged 40-49 years with active or convalescent COVID-19.

The chain employs TRBV7-9 and TRBJ2-5; maybe TRBD1 (5 bases). This CDR3 is 16 amino acids long. The germline V and J ends were trimmed by 6 bases and 4 bases, with 21 bases remaining between them. Germline V CDR1 and CDR2: SEHNR, FQNEAQ (reference sequence). CDR3 residues: CASSDLDSILRETQYF. The CDR3 nucleotides read TGTGCCAGCAGTGATTTAGACAGTATCTTGCGAGAGACCCAGTACTTC. Together with reference TRBV7-9 and TRBJ2-5, the CDR3 gives the full variable domain: DTGVSQNPRHKITKRGQNVTFRCDPISEHNRLYWYRQTLGQGPEFLTYFQNEAQLEKSRLLSDRFSAERPKGSFSTLEIQRTEQGDSAMYLCASSDLDSILRETQYFGPGTRLLVL.

V gene TRBV28 combines with J gene TRBJ2-1; tentatively, D is TRBD2 (6 bases). The CDR3 sequence is 15 residues long. The germline CDR1 and CDR2 sequences are MDHEN and SYDVKM. The ends were cut back, 6 bases at V and 2 bases at J, with 14 bases in the middle. The CDR3 DNA sequence: TGTGCCAGCAGGGATCGGGGACTCACCTACAATGAGCAGTTCTTC. It specifies CASRDRGLTYNEQFF.

The genes are TRBV6-5 and TRBJ2-7; weak D call: TRBD2 (6 bases). Per the germline V gene, CDR1 is MNHEY and CDR2 is SVGAGI. This CDR3 spans 11 amino acids. The V gene lost 6 bases and the J gene lost 6 bases, with 9 bases spanning the gap. The CDR3 region is CASSLASEQYF. The CDR3, as DNA: TGTGCCAGCAGCCTAGCGAGCGAGCAGTACTTC.

The table lists this clone with a few counts. The J gene is TRBJ2-1, the V gene TRBV6-1; perhaps TRBD1 as D (6 bases). V lost 2 bases to trimming and J lost 7 bases, with 9 bases between them. Germline CDR1 reads MNHNS; CDR2 reads SASEGT. The CDR3 runs to 13 residues. Here the CDR3 DNA reads TGTGCCAGCAGTGAAAGAACAGGGAATGAGCAGTTCTTC. Amino acids: CASSERTGNEQFF.

This chain uses TRBV19 with TRBJ2-1, with 8 bases fitting TRBD1. Germline V lookup: CDR1 LNHDA, CDR2 SQIVND (reference sequence). V gave up 3 bases and J gave up 5 bases; unmatched junction bases: 12. This CDR3 is 17 amino acids long. The CDR3 loop is CASSIGTGSYPNNEQFF. CDR3 DNA sequence: TGTGCCAGTAGTATCGGGACAGGCTCCTACCCTAACAATGAGCAGTTCTTC.

The chain is built from TRBV28 and TRBJ2-7; D is undetermined. In germline, CDR1 is MDHEN, CDR2 SYDVKM. The CDR3 extends over 12 amino acids. Trimming cost V 6 bases and J 2 bases, with 8 bases left between them. CDR3 loop: CASRSSTYEQYF. CDR3 DNA sequence: TGTGCCAGCAGGTCCAGTACCTACGAGCAGTACTTC.

This chain connects TRBV5-1 to TRBJ2-7; 8 positions agree with TRBD1. The length of the CDR3 is 15 residues. Trimming took 3 bases from V and 0 from J; bases not matched to a gene: 5. Germline values: CDR1 SGHRS, CDR2 YFSETQ. Here the CDR3 DNA reads TGCGCCAGCAGCTCAGGGGACAGGATCTCCTACGAGCAGTACTTC. Translating it yields CASSSGDRISYEQYF.

The chain's CDR3 is CASSQTDYGYTF. The CDR3 bases are TGTGCCAGCAGCCAGACAGACTATGGCTACACCTTC. The rearrangement joins TRBV5-4 to TRBJ1-2, with a weak D call TRBD1 (5 bases). Germline CDR1 reads SGHNT; CDR2 reads YYREEE (reference sequence). Trimming cost V 4 bases and J 3 bases, with 7 bases left between them. CDR3 size: 12 residues.

The table lists this clone with a count of one. The chain couples TRBV10-3 to TRBJ1-2; D is ambiguous. This CDR3 spans 13 amino acids. Germline lookup yields CDR1 ENHRY and CDR2 SYGVKD. V dropped 3 bases and J dropped 3 bases, with 8 bases sitting between them. CDR3 sequence: CAISEVEDYGYTF. The DNA of the CDR3 is TGTGCCATCAGTGAAGTTGAGGACTATGGCTACACCTTC.

This chain joins TRBV11-2 and TRBJ1-3; D remains unclear. V lost 0 bases and J lost 6, with 6 bases in between. The germline V gene encodes CDR1 SGHAT and CDR2 FQNNGV. CDR3 length: 13 amino acids. In DNA form, the CDR3 reads TGTGCCAGCAGCTTAGATCCCCAAAACACCATATATTTT. Translating it yields CASSLDPQNTIYF.

The V call is TRBV5-6, the J call TRBJ2-7; 10 bases fit TRBD2. J gave up 2 bases and V 0 bases, and 14 bases lay outside the gene matches. The CDR3 totals 19 residues. Germline V gene sequence: CDR1 SGHDT, CDR2 YYEEEE. CDR3 sequence: CASSLDLSSGGLSTYEQYF. The CDR3 bases are TGTGCCAGCAGCTTGGATCTGTCTAGCGGGGGCCTATCGACCTACGAGCAGTACTTC. Filled out from reference TRBV5-6 and TRBJ2-7, the complete variable domain reads DAGVTQSPTHLIKTRGQQVTLRCSPKSGHDTVSWYQQALGQGPQFIFQYYEEEERQRGNFPDRFSGHQFPNYSSELNVNALLLGDSALYLCASSLDLSSGGLSTYEQYFGPGTRLTVT.

CDR3 amino acids: CASSLGQLNTEAFF. CDR3 DNA: TGTGCCAGCAGCCTGGGGCAGTTGAACACTGAAGCTTTCTTT. The V call is TRBV7-9, the J call TRBJ1-1; D is possibly TRBD1 (5 bases). Germline V gene data show CDR1 as SEHNR and CDR2 as FQNEAQ (reference sequence). The CDR3 totals 14 residues. Trimming pared 5 bases from V and 0 bases from J, leaving 10 bases between.